The 10 T cell receptor beta chains listed next were all sequenced from one sample in a study of regulatory T cells in long-lasting Graves disease. Researchers made TCR beta libraries by using iRepertoire HTBI primers and running Arm-PCR on CDR3 regions. TCRdb redid the calling of the multiplex PCR reads with MiXCR, one entry per CDR3 protein. The sample includes under 450,000 distinct CDR3 sequences, around 16% of them seen just once. The sample's time point: newly diagnosed GD, antithyroid drugs for less than 3 months. Extracted PBMC RNA gave rise to the TCR library. These data are also associated with another study on T cells in Graves' hyperthyroidism and ophthalmopathy.

This sample comprised peripheral blood mononuclear cells (PBMCs), obtained at new diagnosis, from a patient treated with antithyroid drugs. All receptors derive from a woman aged 18-29 years with Graves disease.

The V and J genes are TRBV27 and TRBJ1-2; the D gene is possibly TRBD1 (5 bases). Germline lookup yields CDR1 MNHEY and CDR2 SMNVEV (reference sequence). The CDR3 sequence is 13 residues long. Trimming took off 3 bases at V and 7 bases at J, with 12 bases between the two ends. CDR3 sequence reads: CASSFGGGRGYTF. As DNA, the CDR3 is TGTGCCAGCAGTTTTGGGGGGGGACGTGGCTACACCTTC.

This clonotype was seen a handful of times. The chain carries TRBV4-1 and TRBJ2-7, with TRBD1 matching 10 bases. CDR1 is MGHRA, CDR2 YSYEKL, per germline. J was trimmed by 5 bases and V by 4 bases; bases with no gene match: 11. The CDR3 spans 16 residues. The CDR3 here is CASSRLGGQGINEQYF. The CDR3 coding sequence is TGCGCCAGCAGCCGCCTGGGGGGACAGGGGATTAACGAGCAGTACTTC.

This clonotype was counted a single time. A much more abundant neighbour one base away suggests this may be a read error. This rearrangement joins TRBV27 to TRBJ1-1; D gene unclear. The germline V gene has CDR1 MNHEY and CDR2 SMNVEV (reference sequence). The CDR3 runs 14 residues. CDR3 coding DNA: TGTGTCAGCGGTTACCTTCAGGCGAACACTGAAGCTTTCTTT. Amino acid sequence: CVSGYLQANTEAFF.

This clonotype was recorded many times. The rearrangement uses TRBV18 and TRBJ1-1; D uncertain. CDR1 is KGHSH and CDR2 is LQKENI in the germline V gene. The CDR3 totals 15 residues. Trimming shortened V by 1 base and J by 1 base, and 10 bases separated the two germline ends. CDR3 residues: CASSPLTGANTEAFF. In DNA, the CDR3 is TGTGCCAGCTCACCACTAACCGGTGCGAACACTGAAGCTTTCTTT.

This clonotype has a count of ten or more. This chain links TRBV30 with TRBJ1-1; D gene unclear. Trimming stripped 1 base from V and 0 bases from J, with 6 bases between. This CDR3 is built from 13 residues. Germline V gene lookup returns CDR1 GTSNPN and CDR2 SVGIG (reference sequence). For the CDR3, the DNA is TGTGCCTGGAGTGCGACGGTGAACACTGAAGCTTTCTTT. Its protein product is CAWSATVNTEAFF.

This clonotype was picked up a small number of times. V and J are TRBV7-9 and TRBJ2-1; no definite D call. The CDR3 runs to 15 residues. From germline, CDR1 is SEHNR and CDR2 FQNEAQ (reference sequence). Trimming left V 3 bases short and J 14 bases short, with 23 bases between. The CDR3 coding sequence is TGTGCCAGCAGCTTCCGAAAGTCATTGAATTGGTCAAAGTTCTTC. Translating it yields CASSFRKSLNWSKFF.

The rearrangement uses TRBV20-1 and TRBJ2-7, with 9 bases lining up with TRBD2. Germline lookup yields CDR1 DFQATT and CDR2 SNEGSKA (reference sequence). The CDR3 extends over 14 amino acids. The V gene end was trimmed by 4 bases and the J gene end by 2 bases; junction bases not matched to a gene: 6. The CDR3 loop is CSATGLATPYEQYF. The CDR3 DNA sequence: TGCAGTGCTACCGGACTAGCGACCCCCTACGAGCAGTACTTC.

This clonotype has a count of ten or more. The CDR3 protein is CASSLSRGLYNEQFF. In DNA form, the CDR3 reads TGTGCCAGCAGCTTATCCCGGGGGCTCTACAATGAGCAGTTCTTC. The chain joins TRBV7-9 to TRBJ2-1; D might be TRBD1 or TRBD2, each matching 6 bases. Per germline, CDR1 SEHNR and CDR2 FQNEAQ (reference sequence). The CDR3 is 15 amino acids. Trimming removed 2 bases at V and 3 bases at J, with 11 bases between.

V is TRBV29-1 and J is TRBJ2-3, with D unresolved. V lost 6 bases, J lost 3 bases, and 16 bases lay in between. CDR1 SQVTM and CDR2 ANQGSEA come from the germline V gene. This CDR3 has 14 residues. Here the CDR3 DNA reads TGCAGCGTCTGTTTTCGAGGAGTTACAGATACGCAGTATTTT. Protein product: CSVCFRGVTDTQYF.

This clonotype was seen ten or more times. The rearrangement joins TRBV6-1 to TRBJ1-2; tentative D call: TRBD1 (6 bases). The CDR3 runs 11 residues. CDR1 is MNHNS and CDR2 is SASEGT in the germline V gene. Deletions cut 7 bases from V and 4 bases from J, with 7 bases between. The CDR3 nucleotides read TGTGCCAGCACGGACAGCTATGGCTACACCTTC. Translated, it gives CASTDSYGYTF.